The 7 T cell receptor beta chains reported below all come from one sample, sequenced in a study of regulatory T cells in long-lasting Graves disease. The time point is: newly diagnosed GD, antithyroid drugs for less than 3 months. The authors made the TCR library using RNA they extracted from PBMCs. For TCR beta, libraries came from iRepertoire HTBI primers and Arm-PCR of CDR3 regions. Each CDR3 protein is one row after TCRdb ran MiXCR on the multiplex PCR reads. Seen here are 450,000 to 650,000 distinct CDR3 sequences, about 16% observed once, and the top ten hold roughly 25%. A further study also used this sample, focusing on T cells in Graves' hyperthyroidism and ophthalmopathy.

Specimen: peripheral blood mononuclear cells (PBMCs), collected at new diagnosis, from a patient treated with antithyroid drugs. These receptors were taken from a middle-aged woman with Graves disease.

This clonotype was counted many times. V gene TRBV20-1 combines with J gene TRBJ2-1; 8 bases are a match to TRBD2. V shed 0 bases and J 7 bases; nucleotides not matched to a gene: 5. Germline CDR1 is DFQATT and CDR2 is SNEGSKA (reference sequence). The CDR3 extends over 14 amino acids. The CDR3 region is CSARDAGGLNEQFF. The DNA of the CDR3 is TGCAGTGCTAGAGATGCGGGGGGCCTAAATGAGCAGTTCTTC.

The chain has TRBV29-1 and TRBJ2-3; possible D gene TRBD1, 5 bases. The V gene's germline CDR1 is SQVTM and CDR2 ANQGSEA. V was clipped by 6 bases and J by 1 base, with 8 bases between them. The CDR3 runs to 12 residues. In DNA, the CDR3 is TGCAGCGTCGTACAGGGCACAGATACGCAGTATTTT. This codes for CSVVQGTDTQYF.

This clonotype was found many times. The V and J genes are TRBV6-1 and TRBJ1-4; D is uncertain. Trimming cost V 10 bases and J 7 bases, with 16 bases left between them. Looked up from germline, CDR1 is MNHNS and CDR2 is SASEGT. CDR3 size: 13 residues. The CDR3, as DNA: TGTGCCACGCGTGGCGCTGGGATTGAAAAACTGTTTTTT. The encoded protein is CATRGAGIEKLFF.

This clonotype was counted only a few times. This chain uses TRBV6-9 with TRBJ1-5; D gene ambiguous. Germline CDR1 reads MNHGY; CDR2 reads SVAAGI. With 3 bases removed from V and 4 bases from J, the gap between germline ends came to 13 bases. This CDR3 has 15 amino acids. CDR3 nucleotide sequence: TGTGCCAGCAGTTACTCGAAGGCGAAGAATCAGCCCCAGCATTTT. This encodes CASSYSKAKNQPQHF.

This clonotype was counted only a few times. The chain recombines TRBV6-5 with TRBJ1-1; weak D call: TRBD1 (5 bases). CDR1 and CDR2 (germline): MNHEY, SVGAGI. V lost 2 bases, J lost 8 bases, and 12 bases lay in between. This CDR3 is built from 13 residues. CDR3 DNA: TGTGCCAGCAGTTACGCGTGGGCAGGGGAAGCTTTCTTT. Translation gives CASSYAWAGEAFF.

This clonotype was seen a few times. The rearrangement uses TRBV5-1 and TRBJ1-2, with 7 bases identical to TRBD1. Germline lookup yields CDR1 SGHRS and CDR2 YFSETQ. Unmatched junction bases numbered 5, after V lost 3 bases and J lost 0 bases. This CDR3 is 15 amino acids long. CDR3 region: CASSWDSKANYGYTF. The CDR3 region has the DNA TGCGCCAGCAGCTGGGACAGTAAAGCTAACTATGGCTACACCTTC. The whole variable domain, filled in from reference TRBV5-1 and TRBJ1-2, reads KAGVTQTPRYLIKTRGQQVTLSCSPISGHRSVSWYQQTPGQGLQFLFEYFSETQRNKGNFPGRFSGRQFSNSRSEMNVSTLELGDSALYLCASSWDSKANYGYTFGSGTRLTVV.

This clonotype showed up just a few times. The V call is TRBV9, the J call TRBJ2-2; 7 positions agree with TRBD1. The CDR3 runs 16 residues. Germline assignment: CDR1 SGDLS and CDR2 YYNGEE. Germline trimming cut 3 bases from V and 0 bases from J; bases unmatched to any gene: 5. CDR3 in DNA: TGTGCCAGCAGCGCCTGGACAGGAGCGAACACCGGGGAGCTGTTTTTT. Encoded protein: CASSAWTGANTGELFF.